This T cell receptor (beta chain) was found in a study of blood T cell repertoires in COVID-19. The CDR3 has 15 amino acids. Germline assignment: CDR1 KGHSH and CDR2 LQKENI. With V trimmed by 4 bases and J by 9 bases, 10 bases remained unmatched. Libraries were prepared by immunoSEQ multiplex PCR; TCRdb keeps only in-frame clonotypes and omits some of them. This repertoire shows 200,000 to 250,000 clones, 83% found once; its top ten account for 4.8%. The receptor was derived from a woman between 45 and 60 years old who had been exposed to COVID-19. Sequences were obtained from PBMCs or T cells enriched from blood (not recorded which). The chain links TRBV18 to TRBJ2-3, with TRBD1 identical over 10 bases. The CDR3 DNA is TGTGCCAGCTCACGCGACAGGGGGCCCCTTCGGACGCAGTATTTT. Translated: CASSRDRGPLRTQYF.